The sequence of this T cell receptor beta chain was determined in a study of cytomegalovirus exposure and HLA in healthy donors. Trimming took 0 bases from V and 5 from J, leaving 28 bases between them. The CDR3 extends over 19 amino acids. CDR1 is GTSNPN, CDR2 SVGIG, per germline (reference sequence). The study ran its PCR with 60 Vbeta and 13 Jbeta primers. Generated by immunoSEQ multiplex PCR, the TCRdb table keeps only in-frame clones and is missing some. The sample yields about 110,000 clones, 65% to 85% seen once. This receptor was identified in a woman between 18 and 29 years old in good health and CMV-seronegative. The sequencing input was PBMCs. The rearrangement uses TRBV30 and TRBJ2-5; D is perhaps TRBD2 (6 bases). DNA of the CDR3: TGTGCCTGGAGTGTAGGAGGGTCCCTGATATCGGGCGCGGGGGAGACCCAGTACTTC. Amino acid sequence: CAWSVGGSLISGAGETQYF.